Below, 30 T cell receptor beta chains from the same sample are listed, as sequenced in a study of PD-1 blockade in classical Hodgkin lymphoma. Each patient experienced a relapse that followed autologous stem cell transplantation, and brentuximab vedotin exposure varied. Sequenced by immunoSEQ multiplex PCR; TCRdb stores in-frame clones only, minus some. This sample has roughly 14,000 clones, with over 65% found just once. The source was peripheral blood mononuclear cells (PBMCs), collected at baseline. Source of these receptors: a human donor with classical Hodgkin lymphoma.

The chain uses TRBV7-2 and TRBJ2-5; 7 nucleotides align to TRBD2. CDR1 is SGHTA and CDR2 is FQGNSA in the germline V gene. This CDR3 has 17 residues. J gave up 5 bases and V 6 bases, and 18 bases lay outside the gene matches. CDR3 protein: CASSHLGGGMSVETQYF. The CDR3 DNA sequence: TGTGCCAGCAGTCACCTTGGGGGGGGGATGTCTGTGGAGACCCAGTACTTC.

This clone turned up a few times. This chain uses TRBV27 with TRBJ2-2; D possibly uses TRBD1 or TRBD2 (5 bases each). Germline V CDR1 and CDR2: MNHEY, SMNVEV (reference sequence). The V gene lost 6 bases and the J gene lost 4 bases, with 18 bases spanning the gap. The CDR3 has 16 amino acids. The CDR3 protein is CASRTHRDGSTGELFF. CDR3 in DNA: TGTGCCAGCAGGACCCACCGGGACGGCAGCACCGGGGAGCTGTTTTTT.

In its sample, this clone was seen a few times. The J gene is TRBJ1-2, the V gene TRBV6-1; 7 bases agree with TRBD1. The CDR3 runs to 14 residues. In germline, CDR1 is MNHNS, CDR2 SASEGT. V gave up 3 bases and J gave up 0 bases; unmatched junction bases: 1. The DNA of the CDR3 is TGTGCCAGCAGTGAGGGGACAGCTAACTATGGCTACACCTTC. Amino acid sequence: CASSEGTANYGYTF.

J is TRBJ1-3 and V is TRBV28; tentatively, D is TRBD1 (6 bases). The V end lost 3 bases, the J end lost 3 bases, and 15 bases lay between the germline ends. CDR1 is MDHEN, CDR2 SYDVKM, per germline. The CDR3 contains 16 residues. The CDR3 loop is CASSFLGGGNGNTIYF. DNA for the CDR3: TGTGCCAGCAGTTTTCTAGGAGGGGGAAATGGAAACACCATATATTTT.

The genes are TRBV7-8 and TRBJ1-1; no clear D gene. The CDR3 sequence is 13 residues long. The germline gives CDR1 SGHVS, CDR2 FQNEAQ. The V end lost 4 bases, the J end lost 5 bases, and 11 bases lay between the germline ends. In DNA form, the CDR3 reads TGTGCCAGCAGCTACGCCCCTGGGACTGAAGCTTTCTTT. Its translation: CASSYAPGTEAFF.

V and J are TRBV27 and TRBJ2-3; D assignment may be TRBD1 or TRBD2 (5 bases each). V was clipped by 1 base and J by 4 bases, with 15 bases between them. There are 16 residues in the CDR3. Germline lookup yields CDR1 MNHEY and CDR2 SMNVEV (reference sequence). CDR3 DNA sequence: TGTGCCAGCAGTTTATTGGGGGTAAGGAGCCCAGATACGCAGTATTTT. It specifies CASSLLGVRSPDTQYF.

The rearrangement joins TRBV18 to TRBJ2-1; TRBD2 might be the D (5 bases). In germline, CDR1 is KGHSH, CDR2 LQKENI. The CDR3 is 13 amino acids. Trimming took off 5 bases at V and 2 bases at J, with 7 bases between the two ends. The CDR3: CASSTGTYNEQFF. CDR3 nucleotides: TGTGCCAGCTCAACCGGGACCTACAATGAGCAGTTCTTC.

The V gene is TRBV5-5, the J gene TRBJ1-2, with TRBD1 identical over 10 bases. The CDR3 has 16 amino acids. Germline values: CDR1 SGHKS, CDR2 YYEKEE (reference sequence). V lost 3 bases, J lost 3 bases, and 8 bases stayed unmatched. CDR3 protein: CASSYRQGANDYGYTF. The CDR3 nucleotides read TGTGCCAGCAGCTATCGACAGGGGGCAAATGACTATGGCTACACCTTC.

This clone has more than one count but fewer than ten. The CDR3 sequence is CASSLRTSSYTGELFF. CDR3 in DNA: TGTGCCAGCAGCCTTAGGACTAGCTCTTACACCGGGGAGCTGTTTTTT. The J gene is TRBJ2-2, the V gene TRBV14, with 8 bases aligning to TRBD2. CDR1 and CDR2 from the germline V gene are SGHDN and FVKESK. With V trimmed by 4 bases and J by 3 bases, 7 bases remained unmatched. This CDR3 spans 16 amino acids. The entire variable domain, with the rest obtained from reference TRBV14 and TRBJ2-2, is as follows: EAGVTQFPSHSVIEKGQTVTLRCDPISGHDNLYWYRRVMGKEIKFLLHFVKESKQDESGMPNNRFLAERTGGTYSTLKVQPAELEDSGVYFCASSLRTSSYTGELFFGEGSRLTVL.

The chain uses TRBV27 and TRBJ1-6; D ambiguous. V shed 7 bases and J shed 0 bases, with 10 bases lying between them. The CDR3 runs 15 residues. Germline V gene data show CDR1 as MNHEY and CDR2 as SMNVEV (reference sequence). Here the CDR3 reads CASKERASYNSPLHF. The CDR3 nucleotides are TGTGCCAGCAAGGAGAGGGCCTCCTATAATTCACCCCTCCACTTT.

CDR3 protein: CASSYSSRDGETQYF. For the CDR3, the DNA is TGTGCCAGCAGTTACTCGAGTCGGGACGGGGAGACCCAGTACTTC. The chain joins TRBV6-5 to TRBJ2-5, with D possibly called TRBD1 or TRBD2 (5 bases each). CDR1 is MNHEY and CDR2 is SVGAGI in the germline V gene. The ends were cut back, 0 bases at V and 5 bases at J, with 13 bases in the middle. CDR3 length: 15 residues.

In this sample, this clone turned up a few times. The chain has TRBV7-2 and TRBJ1-5, with D possibly being TRBD1 (5 bases). This CDR3 has 13 residues. Germline lookup yields CDR1 SGHTA and CDR2 FQGNSA. The ends were cut back, 5 bases at V and 5 bases at J, with 10 bases in the middle. This CDR3 reads CASSPGADQPQHF. The CDR3 DNA follows: TGTGCCAGCAGCCCCGGGGCGGATCAGCCCCAGCATTTT.

V gene TRBV27 combines with J gene TRBJ2-5, with D uncertain. There are 11 residues in the CDR3. CDR1 MNHEY and CDR2 SMNVEV come from the germline V gene (reference sequence). V gave up 3 bases and J gave up 1 base, with 0 bases separating them. The CDR3 region is CASSFQETQYF. Here the CDR3 DNA reads TGTGCCAGCAGTTTCCAAGAGACCCAGTACTTC.

This clone showed up just once. The CDR3 sequence is CASSDGTDTQYF. The CDR3 DNA is TGTGCCAGCAGCGATGGCACAGATACGCAGTATTTT. The chain recombines TRBV7-9 with TRBJ2-3; no firm D call. Trimming pared 5 bases from V and 1 base from J, leaving 4 bases between. Germline V lookup: CDR1 SEHNR, CDR2 FQNEAQ (reference sequence). CDR3 size: 12 residues.

V gene TRBV9 combines with J gene TRBJ2-7, with 8 bases matching TRBD2. Germline-derived CDR1 and CDR2 are SGDLS and YYNGEE. The CDR3 has 15 residues. The J segment lost 7 bases and the V segment lost 0 bases, leaving 9 bases of the junction unmatched. The CDR3 nucleotides read TGTGCCAGCAGCGTAGCTCAAGCGGGGGCTGGGGAGCAGTACTTC. Translating gives CASSVAQAGAGEQYF.

The CDR3 nucleotides are TGTGCCAGCAGCGGGGATCAGGATACGCAGTATTTT. It translates to CASSGDQDTQYF. The rearrangement links TRBV9 to TRBJ2-3, with D unresolved. The CDR3 has 12 amino acids. Trimming took 3 bases from V and 6 from J, leaving 8 bases between them. Germline loops: CDR1 SGDLS, CDR2 YYNGEE.

V is TRBV5-1 and J is TRBJ1-1; D gene uncertain. V dropped 4 bases and J dropped 1 base, with 11 bases sitting between them. The CDR3 spans 14 residues. In germline, CDR1 is SGHRS, CDR2 YFSETQ. CDR3 region: CASSPDPGNTEAFF. CDR3 DNA sequence: TGCGCCAGCAGCCCCGACCCGGGGAACACTGAAGCTTTCTTT. Filled out from reference TRBV5-1 and TRBJ1-1, the complete variable domain reads KAGVTQTPRYLIKTRGQQVTLSCSPISGHRSVSWYQQTPGQGLQFLFEYFSETQRNKGNFPGRFSGRQFSNSRSEMNVSTLELGDSALYLCASSPDPGNTEAFFGQGTRLTVV.

This chain connects TRBV2 to TRBJ2-7, with 11 bases lining up with TRBD1. The CDR3 spans 15 residues. The ends lost 2 bases at V and 4 bases at J; junction bases unmatched: 4. Germline lookup yields CDR1 SNHLY and CDR2 FYNNEI. In nucleotides, the CDR3 is TGTGCCAGCAGTGAACCTGGGACAGGGGGTTACGAGCAGTACTTC. This sequence encodes CASSEPGTGGYEQYF.

This clone was recorded a few times. The genes are TRBV25-1 and TRBJ1-1, with D possibly being TRBD1 (6 bases). Germline lookup yields CDR1 MGHDK and CDR2 SYGVNS. With 2 bases removed from V and 2 bases from J, the gap between germline ends came to 9 bases. This CDR3 has 14 residues. The CDR3 nucleotides read TGTGCCAGCAGTGAAACAGGGACCAACACTGAAGCTTTCTTT. Translated, it gives CASSETGTNTEAFF.

This chain links TRBV7-3 with TRBJ2-2; 9 nucleotides agree with TRBD2. The germline CDR1 and CDR2 sequences are SGHTA and FQGTGA. Trimming removed 4 bases from V and 2 bases from J; junction bases left unmatched: 2. The CDR3 extends over 15 amino acids. The DNA of the CDR3 is TGTGCCAGCAGCTCAGCGGGGGGCAACACCGGGGAGCTGTTTTTT. Amino acid sequence: CASSSAGGNTGELFF.

The rearrangement uses TRBV27 and TRBJ2-7; 9 bases fit TRBD2. The CDR3 length is 14 residues. Germline assignment: CDR1 MNHEY and CDR2 SMNVEV (reference sequence). Germline trimming cut 0 bases from V and 3 bases from J; bases unmatched to any gene: 0. Written as DNA, the CDR3 is TGTGCCAGCAGTTTATCTAGCGGGGGCTACGAGCAGTACTTC. Protein sequence: CASSLSSGGYEQYF.

The chain employs TRBV15 and TRBJ1-1; D possibly corresponds to TRBD1 (5 bases). Trimming left V 2 bases short and J 1 base short, with 8 bases between. The germline CDR1 and CDR2 sequences are LNHNV and YYDKDF (reference sequence). The CDR3 length is 14 residues. CDR3 sequence reads: CATSRTTENTEAFF. Here the CDR3 DNA reads TGTGCCACCAGCAGAACGACAGAGAACACTGAAGCTTTCTTT.

The chain couples TRBV7-8 to TRBJ1-1, with D unresolved. The V end lost 3 bases, the J end lost 0 bases, and 2 bases lay between the germline ends. The CDR3 runs to 12 residues. CDR1 is SGHVS and CDR2 is FQNEAQ in the germline V gene. CDR3 amino acids: CASSFVNTEAFF. The CDR3 nucleotides are TGTGCCAGCAGCTTCGTGAACACTGAAGCTTTCTTT.

The rearrangement uses TRBV2 and TRBJ2-3; D unresolved. The CDR3 covers 14 residues. The V and J ends lost 7 bases and 5 bases respectively, with 16 bases between them. Germline V CDR1 and CDR2: SNHLY, FYNNEI. The CDR3 protein is CASMNSPGGDTQYF. The CDR3 coding sequence is TGTGCCAGCATGAATAGCCCGGGTGGAGATACGCAGTATTTT.

The chain uses TRBV21-1 and TRBJ1-1; the DNA was not compared with TRBD1, the D call given in the table. TRBV21-1 is annotated as a pseudogene. This CDR3 is built from 14 residues. The CDR3 protein is CASSKRQVNTEAFF. In DNA, the CDR3 is TGTGCCAGCAGCAAAAGACAGGTGAACACTGAAGCTTTCTTT.

The CDR3 loop reads CASSRLGGNTEAFF. The CDR3 DNA sequence: TGTGCCAGCAGCAGGCTTGGGGGAAACACTGAAGCTTTCTTT. V is TRBV9 and J is TRBJ1-1; possibly TRBD1 for D (5 bases). The CDR3 has 14 residues. The V end was cut by 4 bases, the J end by 2 bases, with 12 bases between. From germline, CDR1 is SGDLS and CDR2 YYNGEE.

CDR3 sequence (DNA): TGTGCCAGCAGTGAAGAGACAGGAGGTGGGGCCAACGTCCTGACTTTC. Translated, it gives CASSEETGGGANVLTF. This rearrangement joins TRBV6-1 to TRBJ2-6, with TRBD1 as a possible D gene (6 bases). The CDR3 is made up of 16 amino acids. Germline V gene lookup returns CDR1 MNHNS and CDR2 SASEGT. The ends were cut back, 1 base at V and 3 bases at J, with 10 bases in the middle.

This clone was seen only once. The rearrangement joins TRBV27 to TRBJ2-1; possibly TRBD1 or TRBD2 for D (7 bases each). The length of the CDR3 is 16 residues. CDR1 is MNHEY and CDR2 is SMNVEV in the germline V gene (reference sequence). V lost 6 bases to trimming and J lost 7 bases, with 22 bases between them. CDR3: CASSYTAGTAGNEQFF. Written as DNA, the CDR3 is TGTGCCAGCAGCTATACAGCCGGGACAGCGGGGAATGAGCAGTTCTTC.

The chain joins TRBV15 to TRBJ2-7; 9 bases are shared with TRBD2. CDR1 and CDR2 from the germline V gene are LNHNV and YYDKDF (reference sequence). After removal of 2 bases from V and 6 bases from J, the junction contained 5 bases not matched to a gene. The CDR3 length is 14 residues. The DNA for the CDR3 is TGTGCCACCAGCAGAAGGACTAGCGCGTCCGAGCAGTACTTC. This encodes CATSRRTSASEQYF. Full variable domain (missing parts from reference TRBV15 and TRBJ2-7): DAMVIQNPRYQVTQFGKPVTLSCSQTLNHNVMYWYQQKSSQAPKLLFHYYDKDFNNEADTPDNFQSRRPNTSFCFLDIRSPGLGDTAMYLCATSRRTSASEQYFGPGTRLTVT.

V and J are TRBV6-1 and TRBJ1-2, with a weak D call TRBD1 (5 bases). From germline, CDR1 is MNHNS and CDR2 SASEGT. The CDR3 length is 15 residues. V was pared by 1 base and J by 2 bases, with 11 bases between. CDR3 sequence: CASSEGSRGNYGYTF. As DNA, the CDR3 is TGTGCCAGCAGTGAAGGGTCTCGGGGGAACTATGGCTACACCTTC.